Sequencing of this T cell receptor beta chain was carried out in a study of Tregs in tolerant kidney transplant recipients. V shed 8 bases, J shed 8 bases, and the junction held 10 bases outside the gene matches. Looked up from germline, CDR1 is KGHSH and CDR2 is LQKENI. The CDR3 spans 14 residues. Libraries were prepared by immunoSEQ multiplex PCR; TCRdb keeps only in-frame clonotypes and omits some of them. The data show over 55,000 clones, with around 82% seen just once and about 5% held by the top ten. Specimen: CD4+ T cells from blood. The genes are TRBV18 and TRBJ2-1, with TRBD2 matching 9 bases. The sequence was collected from a human donor in good health. The CDR3 loop is CASQGLAGAHEQFF. The CDR3 region has the DNA TGTGCCAGCCAAGGCTTAGCGGGGGCCCATGAGCAGTTCTTC.